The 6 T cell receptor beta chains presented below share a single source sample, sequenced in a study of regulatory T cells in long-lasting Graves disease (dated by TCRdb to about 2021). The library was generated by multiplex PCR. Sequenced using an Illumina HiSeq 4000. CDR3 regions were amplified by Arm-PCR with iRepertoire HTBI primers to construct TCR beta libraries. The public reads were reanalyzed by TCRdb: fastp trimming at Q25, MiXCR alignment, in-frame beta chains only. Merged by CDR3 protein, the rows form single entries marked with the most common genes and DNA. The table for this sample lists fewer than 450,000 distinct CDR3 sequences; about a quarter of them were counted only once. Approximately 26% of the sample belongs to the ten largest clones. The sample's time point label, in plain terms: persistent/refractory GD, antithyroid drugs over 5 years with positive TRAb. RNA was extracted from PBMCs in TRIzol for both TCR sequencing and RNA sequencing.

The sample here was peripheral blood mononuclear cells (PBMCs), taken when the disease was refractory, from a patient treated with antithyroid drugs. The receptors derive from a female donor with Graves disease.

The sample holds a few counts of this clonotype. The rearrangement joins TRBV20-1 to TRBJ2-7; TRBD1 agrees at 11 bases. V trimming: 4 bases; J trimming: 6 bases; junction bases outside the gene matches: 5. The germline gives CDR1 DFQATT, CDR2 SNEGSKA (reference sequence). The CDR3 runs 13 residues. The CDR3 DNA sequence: TGCAGTGCTATGGGACAGGGGGTTTCCGAGCAGTACTTC. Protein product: CSAMGQGVSEQYF.

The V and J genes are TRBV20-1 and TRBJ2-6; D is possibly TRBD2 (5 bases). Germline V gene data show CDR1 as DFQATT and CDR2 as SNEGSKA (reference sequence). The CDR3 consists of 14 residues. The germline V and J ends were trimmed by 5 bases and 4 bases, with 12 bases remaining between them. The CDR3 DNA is TGCAGTGCTGCCCGGACGGGAGGGGCCAACGTCCTGACTTTC. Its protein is CSAARTGGANVLTF.

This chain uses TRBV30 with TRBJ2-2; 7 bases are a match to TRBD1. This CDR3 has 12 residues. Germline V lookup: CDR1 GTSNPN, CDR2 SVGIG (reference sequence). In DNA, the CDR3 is TGTGGAGGGGACAGAAACACCGGGGAGCTGTTTTTT. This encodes CGGDRNTGELFF. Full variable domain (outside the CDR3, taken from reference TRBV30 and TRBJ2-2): SQTIHQWPATLVQPVGSPLSLECTVEGTSNPNLYWYRQAAGRGLQLLFYSVGIGQISSEVPQNLSASRPQDRQFILSSKKLLLSDSGFYLCGGDRNTGELFFGEGSRLTVL.

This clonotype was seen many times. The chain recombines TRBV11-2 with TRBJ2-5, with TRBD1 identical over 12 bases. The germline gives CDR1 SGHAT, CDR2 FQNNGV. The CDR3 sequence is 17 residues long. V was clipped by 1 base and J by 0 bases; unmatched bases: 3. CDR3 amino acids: CASSLGDRGQDQETQYF. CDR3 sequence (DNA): TGTGCCAGCAGCTTAGGGGACAGGGGGCAGGACCAAGAGACCCAGTACTTC.

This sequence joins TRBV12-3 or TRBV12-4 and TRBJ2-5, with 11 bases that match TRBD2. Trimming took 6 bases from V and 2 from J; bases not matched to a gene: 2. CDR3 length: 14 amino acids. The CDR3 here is CASRRLAGQETQYF. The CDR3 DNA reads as TGTGCCAGCAGGAGACTAGCGGGACAAGAGACCCAGTACTTC.

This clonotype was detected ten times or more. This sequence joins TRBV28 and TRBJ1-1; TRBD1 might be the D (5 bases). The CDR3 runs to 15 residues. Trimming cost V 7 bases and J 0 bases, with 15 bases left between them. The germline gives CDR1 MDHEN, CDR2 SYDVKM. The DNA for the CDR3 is TGTGCCAGCAAGATCAGGGCCAGCCTGAACACTGAAGCTTTCTTT. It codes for CASKIRASLNTEAFF.